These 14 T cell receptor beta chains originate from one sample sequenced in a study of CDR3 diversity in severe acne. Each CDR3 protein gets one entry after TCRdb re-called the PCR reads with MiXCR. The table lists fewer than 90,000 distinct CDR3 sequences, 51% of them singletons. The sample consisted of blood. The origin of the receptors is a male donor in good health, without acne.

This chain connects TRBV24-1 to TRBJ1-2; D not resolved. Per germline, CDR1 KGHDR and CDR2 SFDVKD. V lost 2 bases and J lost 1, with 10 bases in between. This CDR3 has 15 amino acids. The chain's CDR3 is CATSDSAWDNYGYTF. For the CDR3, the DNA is TGTGCCACCAGTGATTCCGCGTGGGATAACTATGGCTACACCTTC.

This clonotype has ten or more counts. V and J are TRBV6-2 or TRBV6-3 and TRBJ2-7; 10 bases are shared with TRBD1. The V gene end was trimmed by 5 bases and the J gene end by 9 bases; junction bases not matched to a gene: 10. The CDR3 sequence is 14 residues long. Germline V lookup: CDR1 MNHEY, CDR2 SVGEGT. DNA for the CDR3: TGTGCCAGCAGTCAGACAGGGGGCGGTGAAGTGCAGTACTTC. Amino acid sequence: CASSQTGGGEVQYF.

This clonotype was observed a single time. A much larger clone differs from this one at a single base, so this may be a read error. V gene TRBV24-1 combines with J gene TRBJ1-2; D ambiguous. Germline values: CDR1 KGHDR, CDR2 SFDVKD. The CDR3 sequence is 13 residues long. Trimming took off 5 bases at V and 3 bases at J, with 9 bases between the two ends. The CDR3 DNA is TGTGCCACCAGTGGTCCCCACCACTATGGCTACACCTTC. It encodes CATSGPHHYGYTF.

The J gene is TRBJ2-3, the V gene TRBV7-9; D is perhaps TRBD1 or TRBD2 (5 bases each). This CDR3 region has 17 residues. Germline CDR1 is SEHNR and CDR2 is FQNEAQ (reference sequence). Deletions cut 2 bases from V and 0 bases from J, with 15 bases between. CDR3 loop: CASSLFGRGPSTDTQYF. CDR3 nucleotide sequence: TGTGCCAGCAGCTTATTCGGTAGGGGACCAAGCACAGATACGCAGTATTTT.

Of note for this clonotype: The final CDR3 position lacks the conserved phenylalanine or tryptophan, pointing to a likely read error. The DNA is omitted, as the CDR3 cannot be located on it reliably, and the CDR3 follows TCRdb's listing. CDR3 residues: CASSQVLAEGRDTQYS. The chain joins TRBV4-1 to TRBJ2-3; the listed D gene, TRBD2, was not tested against the DNA. The CDR3 sequence runs 16 residues, both termini included. Germline values: CDR1 MGHRA, CDR2 YSYEKL.

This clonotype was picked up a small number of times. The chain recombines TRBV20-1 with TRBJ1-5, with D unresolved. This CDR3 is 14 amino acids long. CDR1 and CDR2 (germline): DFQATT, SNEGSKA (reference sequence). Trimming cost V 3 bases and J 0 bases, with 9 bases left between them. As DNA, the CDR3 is TGCAGTGCTAGCGTAGGGTATAGCAATCAGCCCCAGCATTTT. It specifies CSASVGYSNQPQHF.

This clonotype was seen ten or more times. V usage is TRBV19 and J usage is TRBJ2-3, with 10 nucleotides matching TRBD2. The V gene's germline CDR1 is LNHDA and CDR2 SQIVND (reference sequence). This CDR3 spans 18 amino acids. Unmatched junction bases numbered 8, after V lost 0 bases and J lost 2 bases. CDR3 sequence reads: CASSIDFATSGYTDTQYF. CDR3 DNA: TGTGCCAGTAGTATAGATTTCGCGACTAGCGGGTACACAGATACGCAGTATTTT.

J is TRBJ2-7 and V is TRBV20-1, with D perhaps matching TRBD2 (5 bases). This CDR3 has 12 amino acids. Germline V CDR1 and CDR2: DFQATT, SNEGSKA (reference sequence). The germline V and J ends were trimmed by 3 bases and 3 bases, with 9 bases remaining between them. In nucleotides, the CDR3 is TGCAGTGCTAGTCCCCGGGACTACGAGCAGTACTTC. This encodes CSASPRDYEQYF.

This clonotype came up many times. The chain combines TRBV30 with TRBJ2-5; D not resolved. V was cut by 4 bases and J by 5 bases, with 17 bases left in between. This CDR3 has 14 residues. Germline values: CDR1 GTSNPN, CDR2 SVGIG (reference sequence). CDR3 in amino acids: CAWNEDRIVETQYF. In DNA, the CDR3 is TGTGCCTGGAACGAGGATAGAATCGTGGAGACCCAGTACTTC.

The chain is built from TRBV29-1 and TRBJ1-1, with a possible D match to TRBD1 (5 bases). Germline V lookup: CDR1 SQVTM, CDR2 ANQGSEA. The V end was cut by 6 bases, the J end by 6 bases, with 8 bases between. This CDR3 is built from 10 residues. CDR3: CSVRDAEAFF. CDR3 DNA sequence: TGCAGCGTCAGGGACGCTGAAGCTTTCTTT.

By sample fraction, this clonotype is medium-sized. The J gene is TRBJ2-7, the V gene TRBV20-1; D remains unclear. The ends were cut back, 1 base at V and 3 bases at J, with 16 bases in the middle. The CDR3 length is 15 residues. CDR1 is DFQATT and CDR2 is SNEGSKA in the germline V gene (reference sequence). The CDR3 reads CSARGQQRLNYEQYF. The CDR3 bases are TGCAGTGCTAGAGGCCAGCAAAGACTTAACTACGAGCAGTACTTC.

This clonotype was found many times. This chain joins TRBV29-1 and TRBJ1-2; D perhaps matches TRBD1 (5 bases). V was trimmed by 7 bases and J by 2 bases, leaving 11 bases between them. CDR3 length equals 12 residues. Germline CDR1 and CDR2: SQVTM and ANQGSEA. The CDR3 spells CSAERGNYGYTF. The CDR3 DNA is TGCAGCGCCGAGAGGGGAAACTATGGCTACACCTTC.

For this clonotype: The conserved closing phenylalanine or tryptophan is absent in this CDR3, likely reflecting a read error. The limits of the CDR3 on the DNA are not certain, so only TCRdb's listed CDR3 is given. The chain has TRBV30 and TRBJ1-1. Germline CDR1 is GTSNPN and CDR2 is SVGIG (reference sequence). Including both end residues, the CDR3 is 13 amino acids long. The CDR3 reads CAWSVLFRKGAFI.

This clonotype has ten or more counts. The CDR3 nucleotides are TGTGCCAGCAGCTTAGTTAGGTTGGATTACGAGCAGTACTTC. Amino acids: CASSLVRLDYEQYF. The rearrangement links TRBV7-8 to TRBJ2-7; D gene ambiguous. The CDR3 is 14 residues long. V lost 1 base and J lost 4, with 11 bases in between. CDR1 and CDR2 from the germline V gene are SGHVS and FQNEAQ.